The 17 T cell receptor beta chains below were found in one sample sequenced in a study of shared clonotypes between healthy human individuals. Produced via immunoSEQ multiplex PCR; TCRdb's table is partial and in-frame only. The sample consists of approximately 1.5 million clones, approximately 98.5% of them appearing once. The sequenced sample was naive CD4+ T cells sorted from blood. Described subset: CD45RA+ positively selected. The receptors derive from a man aged 25-40 years in good health.

The V call is TRBV5-1, the J call TRBJ2-5; the match to TRBD1 covers 7 bases. Trimming cost V 3 bases and J 1 base; bases outside gene matches: 15. The V gene's germline CDR1 is SGHRS and CDR2 YFSETQ. The CDR3 is made up of 18 amino acids. The CDR3 loop is CASSYPSDRQGRQETQYF. In DNA form, the CDR3 reads TGCGCCAGCAGCTACCCCTCAGATAGACAGGGACGCCAAGAGACCCAGTACTTC.

Remarks on this clone: Different DNA sequences within this sample yield the same CDR3. The chain carries TRBV2 and TRBJ2-5; TRBD2 might be the D (5 bases). Germline V gene sequence: CDR1 SNHLY, CDR2 FYNNEI. There are 14 residues in the CDR3. Trimming stripped 3 bases from V and 0 bases from J, with 8 bases between. The CDR3 spells CASSEGVYQETQYF. The CDR3 DNA reads TGTGCCAGCAGTGAGGGAGTGTACCAAGAGACCCAGTACTTC.

Notes on this clone: The same CDR3 can be traced to other DNA sequences in this sample. The genes are TRBV9 and TRBJ2-7; no clear D. Trimming cost V 0 bases and J 3 bases, with 10 bases left between them. Germline CDR1 and CDR2: SGDLS and YYNGEE. This CDR3 spans 14 amino acids. The CDR3 DNA is TGTGCCAGCAGCGTAGGGGCAGCTGGCTACGAGCAGTACTTC. This translates into CASSVGAAGYEQYF.

The chain is built from TRBV9 and TRBJ2-7; 7 nucleotides agree with TRBD2. V was clipped by 0 bases and J by 6 bases; unmatched bases: 9. The CDR3 sequence is 15 residues long. The germline gives CDR1 SGDLS, CDR2 YYNGEE. The CDR3 nucleotides read TGTGCCAGCAGCGTAGTGGGGCTAGCGGCTTCCGAGCAGTACTTC. Its protein product is CASSVVGLAASEQYF.

The J gene is TRBJ2-7, the V gene TRBV5-5; D is unclear. Trimming cost V 0 bases and J 2 bases, with 3 bases left between them. Germline CDR1 SGHKS, CDR2 YYEKEE (reference sequence). CDR3 length: 12 amino acids. The CDR3 loop reads CASSLVTYEQYF. The CDR3 region has the DNA TGTGCCAGCAGCTTGGTAACCTACGAGCAGTACTTC.

The chain employs TRBV9 and TRBJ2-3; D remains unclear. Germline CDR1 and CDR2: SGDLS and YYNGEE. CDR3 length: 14 amino acids. V was trimmed by 4 bases and J by 2 bases, leaving 11 bases between them. CDR3 amino acids: CASSTRPDTDTQYF. For the CDR3, the DNA is TGTGCCAGCAGCACACGACCAGACACAGATACGCAGTATTTT.

This clone was detected once. The rearrangement uses TRBV7-9 and TRBJ1-4; D perhaps matches TRBD1 (6 bases). CDR1 and CDR2 from the germline V gene are SEHNR and FQNEAQ (reference sequence). This CDR3 has 14 residues. Trimming removed 2 bases at V and 6 bases at J, with 10 bases between. The CDR3 reads CASSLRDTDEKLFF. The CDR3 DNA sequence: TGTGCCAGCAGCTTACGGGACACGGATGAAAAACTGTTTTTT.

The chain has TRBV5-4 and TRBJ2-5; 7 nucleotides line up with TRBD1. This CDR3 comprises 15 residues. Trimming removed 4 bases from V and 5 bases from J; junction bases left unmatched: 11. CDR1 is SGHNT and CDR2 is YYREEE in the germline V gene (reference sequence). The DNA of the CDR3 is TGTGCCAGCAGCGCGGACAGGCCGTTTCTGGAGACCCAGTACTTC. It codes for CASSADRPFLETQYF.

V is TRBV5-5 and J is TRBJ1-4; D is ambiguous. The CDR3 is 14 residues long. CDR1 SGHKS and CDR2 YYEKEE come from the germline V gene (reference sequence). The germline V and J ends were trimmed by 3 bases and 2 bases, with 8 bases remaining between them. The CDR3 protein is CASSWRVTNEKLFF. The CDR3 region has the DNA TGTGCCAGCAGCTGGCGGGTCACTAATGAAAAACTGTTTTTT.

This clone was picked up one time. The chain carries TRBV15 and TRBJ2-1, with 7 bases matching TRBD2. This CDR3 spans 14 amino acids. Trimming removed 3 bases from V and 9 bases from J; junction bases left unmatched: 8. Germline loops: CDR1 LNHNV, CDR2 YYDKDF (reference sequence). The CDR3 loop is CATSSLSGIREQFF. The CDR3 DNA follows: TGTGCCACCAGCAGTTTGAGCGGGATCCGTGAGCAGTTCTTC. The full variable domain, with the rest looked up from reference TRBV15 and TRBJ2-1, is DAMVIQNPRYQVTQFGKPVTLSCSQTLNHNVMYWYQQKSSQAPKLLFHYYDKDFNNEADTPDNFQSRRPNTSFCFLDIRSPGLGDTAMYLCATSSLSGIREQFFGPGTRLTVL.

Notes on this clone: The same CDR3 arises from other DNA sequences in this sample as well. The chain employs TRBV19 and TRBJ2-7; D gene unclear. V dropped 3 bases and J dropped 3 bases, with 6 bases sitting between them. This CDR3 is 12 amino acids long. Germline CDR1 reads LNHDA; CDR2 reads SQIVND (reference sequence). The CDR3 loop reads CASSMGSYEQYF. DNA of the CDR3: TGTGCCAGTAGTATGGGCAGCTACGAGCAGTACTTC.

CDR3 nucleotide sequence: TGTGCCAGCACCCCCTCGAGCGGACGTAGCACAGATACGCAGTATTTT. Translated, it gives CASTPSSGRSTDTQYF. The genes are TRBV2 and TRBJ2-3, with D perhaps TRBD2 (5 bases). The CDR3 spans 16 residues. The germline gives CDR1 SNHLY, CDR2 FYNNEI. V shed 7 bases and J shed 0 bases, with 17 bases lying between them.

V is TRBV7-9 and J is TRBJ2-7; D might be TRBD1 (5 bases). Trimming removed 4 bases at V and 5 bases at J, with 18 bases between. The CDR3 covers 15 residues. Germline V gene lookup returns CDR1 SEHNR and CDR2 FQNEAQ (reference sequence). The CDR3 nucleotides read TGTGCCAGCAGCTCCTCTAGGTTGAAGGGGCACGAGCAGTACTTC. Amino acid sequence: CASSSSRLKGHEQYF.

The CDR3 spells CASSPSGQAGGYTF. The CDR3 DNA sequence: TGTGCCAGCAGCCCTTCGGGACAGGCGGGTGGCTACACCTTC. The rearrangement uses TRBV14 and TRBJ1-2, with 8 bases that match TRBD1. The germline gives CDR1 SGHDN, CDR2 FVKESK. The J segment lost 7 bases and the V segment lost 4 bases, leaving 8 bases of the junction unmatched. The CDR3 has 14 residues.

This sequence joins TRBV28 and TRBJ2-1; D gene uncertain. Germline V gene lookup returns CDR1 MDHEN and CDR2 SYDVKM. The CDR3 has 13 amino acids. V was trimmed by 5 bases and J by 5 bases, leaving 10 bases between them. The CDR3 protein is CASSPINDNEQFF. The CDR3 nucleotides read TGTGCCAGCAGTCCGATCAATGACAATGAGCAGTTCTTC.

The chain recombines TRBV4-2 with TRBJ2-5, with 11 bases identical to TRBD2. Germline V gene lookup returns CDR1 LGHNA and CDR2 YNFKEQ. Losses at the gene ends were 1 base for V and 5 bases for J; bases not matched to a gene: 12. CDR3 length: 18 amino acids. DNA of the CDR3: TGTGCCAGCAGCCAAGGGTCGCTAGCGGGAGGTATCGTTGAGACCCAGTACTTC. Encoded protein: CASSQGSLAGGIVETQYF.

The rearrangement joins TRBV5-1 to TRBJ2-1; no clear D gene. Deletions cut 7 bases from V and 3 bases from J, with 17 bases between. The CDR3 has 15 amino acids. Looked up from germline, CDR1 is SGHRS and CDR2 is YFSETQ. DNA of the CDR3: TGCGCCAGCCAATGGAGTGGTTTCGACTACAATGAGCAGTTCTTC. Translated: CASQWSGFDYNEQFF.